The 27 T cell receptor beta chains listed next were all sequenced from one sample in a study of blood T cell repertoires in COVID-19. Method: immunoSEQ multiplex PCR; TCRdb's copy keeps in-frame clones and lacks some. Altogether 200,000 to 300,000 clones are present, approximately 86% being singletons, with the ten largest covering around 5.1%. The sample taken for sequencing was peripheral blood. The receptors stem from a woman aged 60-70 years with COVID-19, enrolled during active disease.

The V and J genes are TRBV20-1 and TRBJ1-5; TRBD1 matches at 7 bases. V gave up 3 bases and J gave up 2 bases; unmatched junction bases: 10. The CDR3 spans 16 residues. CDR1 DFQATT and CDR2 SNEGSKA come from the germline V gene (reference sequence). As DNA, the CDR3 is TGCAGTGCTAGTGGGAATCACAGGGGCCGCAATCAGCCCCAGCATTTT. Residues: CSASGNHRGRNQPQHF.

The rearrangement links TRBV28 to TRBJ2-6, with 7 bases fitting TRBD2. The junction had 5 bases not matched to a gene; V was cut back by 3 bases and J by 0 bases. The CDR3 runs 17 residues. The germline gives CDR1 MDHEN, CDR2 SYDVKM. CDR3 DNA: TGTGCCAGCAGTTTTTTGGGGGACTACTCTGGGGCCAACGTCCTGACTTTC. Encoded protein: CASSFLGDYSGANVLTF. Variable domain in full (rest from reference TRBV28 and TRBJ2-6): DVKVTQSSRYLVKRTGEKVFLECVQDMDHENMFWYRQDPGLGLRLIYFSYDVKMKEKGDIPEGYSVSREKKERFSLILESASTNQTSMYLCASSFLGDYSGANVLTFGAGSRLTVL.

The CDR3 loop reads CASSRGTSGSNTDTQYF. The CDR3 bases are TGTGCCAGCTCACGGGGGACTAGCGGGAGCAACACAGATACGCAGTATTTT. The V gene is TRBV18, the J gene TRBJ2-3; TRBD2 agrees at 14 bases. Germline V gives CDR1 KGHSH, CDR2 LQKENI. This CDR3 region has 17 residues. V lost 4 bases to trimming and J lost 2 bases; unmatched junction nucleotides: 5.

This clone is a singleton in its sample. The chain has TRBV6-1 and TRBJ1-5; D unresolved. The V gene's germline CDR1 is MNHNS and CDR2 SASEGT. The CDR3 length is 14 residues. V was clipped by 1 base and J by 6 bases, with 10 bases between them. The DNA of the CDR3 is TGTGCCAGCAGTGAAGTAGATGGCGGTCAGCCCCAGCATTTT. As protein: CASSEVDGGQPQHF.

The J gene is TRBJ1-5, the V gene TRBV7-8, with unresolved D. Germline values: CDR1 SGHVS, CDR2 FQNEAQ. This CDR3 contains 15 residues. Trimming left V 5 bases short and J 7 bases short, with 18 bases between. CDR3 sequence reads: CASSPSTLFGQPQHF. For the CDR3, the DNA is TGTGCCAGCAGCCCTTCGACACTGTTTGGCCAGCCCCAGCATTTT.

V gene TRBV11-1 combines with J gene TRBJ1-1; the match to TRBD1 covers 10 bases. This CDR3 spans 14 amino acids. CDR1 and CDR2 (germline): SGHAT, FQDESV (reference sequence). The V segment lost 5 bases and the J segment 11 bases; nucleotides outside the gene matches: 11. This chain's CDR3 is CASSRNRDRGGAFF. The CDR3 DNA is TGTGCCAGCAGCCGCAACCGGGACAGGGGTGGCGCTTTCTTT.

The chain recombines TRBV21-1 with TRBJ2-2; TRBD1 was called by the table and not checked on the DNA. TRBV21-1 corresponds to a pseudogene. The CDR3 is made up of 16 amino acids. The CDR3 DNA reads TGTGCCAGCAGCAAAGGTATCAGTACGAACACCGGGGAGCTGTTTTTT. Translated: CASSKGISTNTGELFF.

This clone has only a few counts. The chain links TRBV5-6 to TRBJ2-7; the D gene is possibly TRBD2 (5 bases). The CDR3 loop spans 15 amino acids. V was shortened by 1 base and J by 2 bases, with 13 bases between the two germline ends. Germline CDR1 reads SGHDT; CDR2 reads YYEEEE. Written as DNA, the CDR3 is TGTGCCAGCAGCTTGTCGTTAGCGATTCCCTACGAGCAGTACTTC. Protein sequence: CASSLSLAIPYEQYF.

This rearrangement joins TRBV30 to TRBJ1-3, with D hard to call. Germline V gene data show CDR1 as GTSNPN and CDR2 as SVGIG (reference sequence). Trimming left V 4 bases short and J 9 bases short, with 13 bases between. This CDR3 is 12 amino acids long. Here the CDR3 reads CAWTTLRSTIYF. The CDR3 DNA sequence: TGTGCCTGGACGACCCTTAGGAGCACCATATATTTT.

This clone was picked up many times. This chain links TRBV29-1 with TRBJ2-1; no definite D call. V was shortened by 6 bases and J by 11 bases, with 14 bases between the two germline ends. This CDR3 has 11 residues. CDR1 and CDR2 from the germline V gene are SQVTM and ANQGSEA. The CDR3 region is CSVSTGDKQFF. Written as DNA, the CDR3 is TGCAGCGTGTCGACTGGAGATAAGCAGTTCTTC.

The chain joins TRBV14 to TRBJ1-1, with D possibly being TRBD1 (5 bases). The V end was cut by 4 bases, the J end by 9 bases, with 9 bases between. The V gene's germline CDR1 is SGHDN and CDR2 FVKESK. The CDR3 runs 11 residues. CDR3 sequence reads: CASSRGPKAFF. CDR3 nucleotides: TGTGCCAGCAGCCGGGGCCCCAAAGCTTTCTTT.

This clone showed up just once. The chain has TRBV19 and TRBJ1-4; 9 nucleotides match TRBD1. Germline-derived CDR1 and CDR2 are LNHDA and SQIVND (reference sequence). J gave up 7 bases and V 6 bases, and 6 bases lay outside the gene matches. The CDR3 contains 14 residues. The CDR3 is CASSPGQGIEKLFF. The CDR3 nucleotides read TGTGCCAGTAGCCCGGGACAGGGTATTGAAAAACTGTTTTTT.

The genes are TRBV9 and TRBJ2-3; the match to TRBD1 covers 11 bases. The CDR3 is 15 amino acids. CDR1 and CDR2 from the germline V gene are SGDLS and YYNGEE. Trimming removed 5 bases from V and 3 bases from J; junction bases left unmatched: 5. CDR3 region: CASSERDRGTDTQYF. DNA for the CDR3: TGTGCCAGCAGTGAGCGGGACAGGGGGACAGATACGCAGTATTTT.

V gene TRBV29-1 combines with J gene TRBJ1-1, with D hard to call. V dropped 6 bases and J dropped 1 base, with 9 bases sitting between them. There are 12 residues in the CDR3. Per the germline V gene, CDR1 is SQVTM and CDR2 is ANQGSEA. The CDR3 bases are TGCAGCGTGGAGGTAACGAACACTGAAGCTTTCTTT. This sequence encodes CSVEVTNTEAFF.

The rearrangement links TRBV28 to TRBJ1-3; D might be TRBD1 (5 bases). Germline V CDR1 and CDR2: MDHEN, SYDVKM. Trimming cost V 10 bases and J 0 bases, with 13 bases left between them. The CDR3 is 14 amino acids. The CDR3 reads CAIRGDPSGNTIYF. DNA for the CDR3: TGTGCCATTCGGGGGGATCCCTCTGGAAACACCATATATTTT.

The CDR3 region is CASSLVSLSYEQYF. The CDR3 bases are TGCGCCAGCAGCTTGGTAAGCCTCTCCTACGAGCAGTACTTC. This chain connects TRBV5-1 to TRBJ2-7; D ambiguous. The CDR3 sequence is 14 residues long. In germline, CDR1 is SGHRS, CDR2 YFSETQ. V shed 0 bases and J shed 0 bases, with 7 bases lying between them.

J is TRBJ2-7 and V is TRBV6-5, with D possibly being TRBD1 (5 bases). The germline CDR1 and CDR2 sequences are MNHEY and SVGAGI. This CDR3 spans 15 amino acids. Trimming left V 6 bases short and J 2 bases short, with 17 bases between. The CDR3 nucleotides are TGTGCCAGCAGACTACGGCCAGGGCCTACCTACGAGCAGTACTTC. This gives the protein CASRLRPGPTYEQYF.

This chain uses TRBV27 with TRBJ2-3, with a tentative D call TRBD2 (5 bases). The V and J ends lost 4 bases and 1 base respectively, with 18 bases between them. The CDR3 runs 17 residues. CDR1 and CDR2 (germline): MNHEY, SMNVEV (reference sequence). This chain's CDR3 is CASSSLWRRQGTDTQYF. CDR3 in DNA: TGTGCCAGCAGTTCCCTTTGGAGGCGGCAGGGCACAGATACGCAGTATTTT.

The J gene is TRBJ1-3, the V gene TRBV7-9; D is uncertain. Germline assignment: CDR1 SEHNR and CDR2 FQNEAQ (reference sequence). Trimming shortened V by 2 bases and J by 0 bases, and 14 bases separated the two germline ends. The CDR3 totals 17 residues. CDR3 loop: CASSLMGGRSSGNTIYF. In DNA, the CDR3 is TGTGCCAGCAGCTTAATGGGCGGGAGAAGCTCTGGAAACACCATATATTTT.

This clone occurred a few times. The chain has TRBV21-1 and TRBJ1-2; the D call in the table, TRBD1, was not verified against the DNA. TRBV21-1 is recorded as a pseudogene. This CDR3 has 15 amino acids. In nucleotides, the CDR3 is TGTGCCAGCAGCAACGTTGGGCGAGTAAACTATGGCTACACCTTC. This sequence encodes CASSNVGRVNYGYTF.

The genes are TRBV6-1 and TRBJ1-2; D remains unclear. Germline V gene lookup returns CDR1 MNHNS and CDR2 SASEGT. This CDR3 region has 14 residues. V lost 5 bases, J lost 2 bases, and 12 bases lay in between. This chain's CDR3 is CASSPGRQNYGYTF. The CDR3 DNA sequence: TGTGCCAGCAGTCCGGGGAGGCAGAACTATGGCTACACCTTC.

The chain recombines TRBV29-1 with TRBJ2-3; 7 bases align to TRBD2. With 3 bases clipped from V and 0 bases from J, the junction kept 9 bases outside the gene matches. CDR3 length: 16 amino acids. Germline V lookup: CDR1 SQVTM, CDR2 ANQGSEA. Here the CDR3 DNA reads TGCAGCGTTGACGCGCCTAGCGGATCCAGCACAGATACGCAGTATTTT. This codes for CSVDAPSGSSTDTQYF.

Only one count was recorded for this clone. V and J are TRBV27 and TRBJ1-6, with 10 nucleotides matching TRBD1. CDR1 is MNHEY and CDR2 is SMNVEV in the germline V gene (reference sequence). The CDR3 covers 15 residues. V dropped 2 bases and J dropped 7; count of bases not matched to a gene: 2. CDR3 coding DNA: TGTGCCAGCAGTTTAATGGGACAGGGGAATTCACCCCTCCACTTT. Residues: CASSLMGQGNSPLHF.

The chain uses TRBV7-2 and TRBJ1-2; D is perhaps TRBD1 (6 bases). This CDR3 has 14 residues. Deletions cut 1 base from V and 6 bases from J, with 12 bases between. From germline, CDR1 is SGHTA and CDR2 FQGNSA. The CDR3 here is CASSLEPTGNGYTF. The CDR3 nucleotides are TGTGCCAGCAGCTTAGAACCTACAGGGAATGGCTACACCTTC. The full variable domain, rest sourced from reference TRBV7-2 and TRBJ1-2, is GAGVSQSPSNKVTEKGKDVELRCDPISGHTALYWYRQSLGQGLEFLIYFQGNSAPDKSGLPSDRFSAERTGGSVSTLTIQRTQQEDSAVYLCASSLEPTGNGYTFGSGTRLTVV.

The chain employs TRBV5-1 and TRBJ2-1; the match to TRBD2 covers 8 bases. Germline assignment: CDR1 SGHRS and CDR2 YFSETQ. The V segment lost 3 bases and the J segment 2 bases; nucleotides outside the gene matches: 16. This CDR3 has 19 amino acids. CDR3 region: CASSWVSNGAGGAYNEQFF. CDR3 in DNA: TGCGCCAGCAGCTGGGTTAGCAACGGGGCGGGAGGTGCCTACAATGAGCAGTTCTTC.

The chain employs TRBV28 and TRBJ1-5, with 8 bases identical to TRBD1. Germline CDR1 reads MDHEN; CDR2 reads SYDVKM. The V and J ends lost 6 bases and 6 bases, in that order; junction bases with no gene match: 10. This CDR3 region has 15 residues. The CDR3 nucleotides are TGTGCCAGCAGAGAGCCTGACAGGGGTGGTCAGCCCCAGCATTTT. Amino acid sequence: CASREPDRGGQPQHF.

The table lists this clone with a few counts. The rearrangement links TRBV15 to TRBJ2-1, with 10 bases matching TRBD2. CDR3 length: 16 amino acids. Germline V gene data show CDR1 as LNHNV and CDR2 as YYDKDF (reference sequence). V lost 4 bases, J lost 4 bases, and 7 bases stayed unmatched. The CDR3 region is CATSTWTSGGYNEQFF. CDR3 sequence (DNA): TGTGCCACCAGCACATGGACTAGCGGAGGGTACAATGAGCAGTTCTTC.